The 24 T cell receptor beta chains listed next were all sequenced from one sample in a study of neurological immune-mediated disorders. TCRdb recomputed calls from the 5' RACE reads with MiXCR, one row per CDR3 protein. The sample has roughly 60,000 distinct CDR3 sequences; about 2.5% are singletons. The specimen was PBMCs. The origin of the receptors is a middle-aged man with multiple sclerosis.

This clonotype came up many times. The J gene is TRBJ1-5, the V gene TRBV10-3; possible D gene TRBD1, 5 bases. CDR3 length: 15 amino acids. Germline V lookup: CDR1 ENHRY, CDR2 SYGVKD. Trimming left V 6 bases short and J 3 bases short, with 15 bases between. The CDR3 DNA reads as TGTGCCATCAGAGGGGATGGAGGGAACAATCAGCCCCAGCATTTT. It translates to CAIRGDGGNNQPQHF.

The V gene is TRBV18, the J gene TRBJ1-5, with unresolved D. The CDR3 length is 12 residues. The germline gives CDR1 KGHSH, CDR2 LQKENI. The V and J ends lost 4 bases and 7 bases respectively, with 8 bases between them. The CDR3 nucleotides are TGTGCCAGCTCACTCCCTCCCCAGCCCCAGCATTTT. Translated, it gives CASSLPPQPQHF.

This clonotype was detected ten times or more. The CDR3 DNA sequence: TGTGCCAGCAGCCTAAACAGGGGATATGACGCTTTCTTT. This sequence encodes CASSLNRGYDAFF. The rearrangement links TRBV11-1 to TRBJ1-1; 7 bases are shared with TRBD1. Per germline, CDR1 SGHAT and CDR2 FQDESV (reference sequence). The CDR3 contains 13 residues. The trim removed 5 bases at V and 11 bases at J, leaving 11 bases unmatched. Together with reference TRBV11-1 and TRBJ1-1, the CDR3 gives the full variable domain: EAEVAQSPRYKITEKSQAVAFWCDPISGHATLYWYRQILGQGPELLVQFQDESVVDDSQLPKDRFSAERLKGVDSTLKIQPAELGDSAMYLCASSLNRGYDAFFGQGTRLTVV.

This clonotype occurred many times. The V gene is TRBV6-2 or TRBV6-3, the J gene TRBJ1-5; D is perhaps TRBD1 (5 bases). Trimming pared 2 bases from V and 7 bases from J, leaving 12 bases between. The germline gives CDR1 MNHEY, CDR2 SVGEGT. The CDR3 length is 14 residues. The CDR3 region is CASSYGGGPQPQHF. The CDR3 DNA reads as TGTGCCAGCAGTTACGGGGGGGGACCGCAGCCCCAGCATTTT.

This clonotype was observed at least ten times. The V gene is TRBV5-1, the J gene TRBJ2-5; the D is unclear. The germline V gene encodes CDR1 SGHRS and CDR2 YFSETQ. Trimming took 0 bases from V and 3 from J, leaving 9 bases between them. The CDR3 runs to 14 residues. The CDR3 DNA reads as TGCGCCAGCAGCTTGGAATCCGCCGAAGAGACCCAGTACTTC. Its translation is CASSLESAEETQYF.

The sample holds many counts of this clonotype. The CDR3 here is CASPRLIRADTQYF. DNA for the CDR3: TGTGCCAGCCCCCGATTAATACGGGCCGATACGCAGTATTTT. This chain uses TRBV21-1 with TRBJ2-3; no DNA check was done on the table's D call, TRBD2. TRBV21-1 is listed as a pseudogene. This CDR3 is 14 amino acids long.

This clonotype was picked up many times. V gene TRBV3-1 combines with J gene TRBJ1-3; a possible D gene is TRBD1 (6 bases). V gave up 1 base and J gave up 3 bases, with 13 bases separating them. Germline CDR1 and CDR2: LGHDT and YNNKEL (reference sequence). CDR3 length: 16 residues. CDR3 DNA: TGTGCCAGCAGCCAAGCCCCTGGACAGCTTGGAAACACCATATATTTT. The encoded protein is CASSQAPGQLGNTIYF. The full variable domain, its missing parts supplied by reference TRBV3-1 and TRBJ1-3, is DTAVSQTPKYLVTQMGNDKSIKCEQNLGHDTMYWYKQDSKKFLKIMFSYNNKELIINETVPNRFSPKSPDKAHLNLHINSLELGDSAVYFCASSQAPGQLGNTIYFGEGSWLTVV.

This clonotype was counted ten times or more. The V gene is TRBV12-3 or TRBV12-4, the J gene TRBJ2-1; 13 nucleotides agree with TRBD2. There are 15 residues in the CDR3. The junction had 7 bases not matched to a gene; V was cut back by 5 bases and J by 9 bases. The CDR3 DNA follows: TGTGCCAGCAGTGAACTAGCGGGGGGGCCCGGTGAGCAGTTCTTC. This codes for CASSELAGGPGEQFF.

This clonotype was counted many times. The CDR3 sequence: CSASSRGLNEQFF. CDR3 DNA: TGCAGTGCTAGTTCCAGGGGCCTGAATGAGCAGTTCTTC. The chain uses TRBV20-1 and TRBJ2-1; TRBD1 might be the D (6 bases). Germline lookup yields CDR1 DFQATT and CDR2 SNEGSKA (reference sequence). Trimming cost V 3 bases and J 7 bases, with 13 bases left between them. CDR3 length: 13 residues.

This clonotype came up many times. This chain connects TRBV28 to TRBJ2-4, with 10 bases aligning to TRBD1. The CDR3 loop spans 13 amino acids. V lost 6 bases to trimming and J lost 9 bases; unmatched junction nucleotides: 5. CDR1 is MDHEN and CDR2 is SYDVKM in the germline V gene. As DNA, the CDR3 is TGTGCCAGCAGAGGACAGGGGGAGGGCATTCAGTACTTC. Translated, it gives CASRGQGEGIQYF.

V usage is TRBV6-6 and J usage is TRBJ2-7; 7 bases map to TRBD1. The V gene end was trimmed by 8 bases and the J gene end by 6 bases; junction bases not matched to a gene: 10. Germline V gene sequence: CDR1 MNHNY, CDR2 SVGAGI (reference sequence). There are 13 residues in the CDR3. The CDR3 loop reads CASSQDRVFEQYF. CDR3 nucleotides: TGTGCCAGCTCTCAAGACAGGGTATTCGAGCAGTACTTC.

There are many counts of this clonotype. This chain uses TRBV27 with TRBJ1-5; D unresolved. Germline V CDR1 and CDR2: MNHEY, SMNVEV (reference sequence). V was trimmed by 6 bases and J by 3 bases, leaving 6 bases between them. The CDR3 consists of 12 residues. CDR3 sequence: CASSNYNQPQHF. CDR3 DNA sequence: TGTGCCAGCAGCAACTACAATCAGCCCCAGCATTTT.

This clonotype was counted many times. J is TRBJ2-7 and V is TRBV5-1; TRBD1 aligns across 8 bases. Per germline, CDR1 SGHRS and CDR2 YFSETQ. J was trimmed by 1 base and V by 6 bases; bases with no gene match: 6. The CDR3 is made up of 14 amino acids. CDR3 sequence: CASNDRGNSYEQYF. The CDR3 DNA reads TGCGCCAGCAACGACAGGGGAAATTCCTACGAGCAGTACTTC.

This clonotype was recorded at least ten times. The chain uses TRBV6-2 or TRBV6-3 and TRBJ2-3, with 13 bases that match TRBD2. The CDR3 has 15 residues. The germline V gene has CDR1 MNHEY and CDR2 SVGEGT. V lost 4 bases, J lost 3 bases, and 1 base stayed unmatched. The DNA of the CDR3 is TGTGCCAGCAGTTCGACTAGCGGGGGGACAGATACGCAGTATTTT. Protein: CASSSTSGGTDTQYF.

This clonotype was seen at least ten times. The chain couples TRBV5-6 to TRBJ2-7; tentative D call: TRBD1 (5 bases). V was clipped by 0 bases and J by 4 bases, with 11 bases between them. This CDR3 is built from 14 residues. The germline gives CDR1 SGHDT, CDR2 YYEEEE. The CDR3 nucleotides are TGTGCCAGCAGCTTGGGGACAAGCCATTACGAGCAGTACTTC. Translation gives CASSLGTSHYEQYF. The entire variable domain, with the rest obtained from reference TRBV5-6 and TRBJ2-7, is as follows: DAGVTQSPTHLIKTRGQQVTLRCSPKSGHDTVSWYQQALGQGPQFIFQYYEEEERQRGNFPDRFSGHQFPNYSSELNVNALLLGDSALYLCASSLGTSHYEQYFGPGTRLTVT.

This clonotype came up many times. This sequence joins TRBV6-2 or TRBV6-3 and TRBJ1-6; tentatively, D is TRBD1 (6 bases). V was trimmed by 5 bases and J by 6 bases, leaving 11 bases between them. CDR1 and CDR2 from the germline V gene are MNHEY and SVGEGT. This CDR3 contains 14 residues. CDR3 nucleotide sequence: TGTGCCAGCAGTGGACAGCTGATTAATTCACCCCTCCACTTT. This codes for CASSGQLINSPLHF.

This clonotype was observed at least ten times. The CDR3 loop reads CSARGDGTNTDTQYF. The DNA of the CDR3 is TGCAGTGCTAGAGGGGACGGGACCAACACAGATACGCAGTATTTT. The chain employs TRBV20-1 and TRBJ2-3; the D gene could be TRBD1 or TRBD2 (5 bases each). Trimming left V 1 base short and J 2 bases short, with 13 bases between. Germline V CDR1 and CDR2: DFQATT, SNEGSKA (reference sequence). The CDR3 is made up of 15 amino acids.

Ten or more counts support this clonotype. The CDR3 DNA is TGTGCCAGCGGGGACGGCTCCTACGAGCAGTACTTC. This codes for CASGDGSYEQYF. The chain combines TRBV7-9 with TRBJ2-7; D is tentatively TRBD1 or TRBD2 (5 bases each). The CDR3 contains 12 residues. The V and J ends lost 8 bases and 0 bases respectively, with 8 bases between them. Per the germline V gene, CDR1 is SEHNR and CDR2 is FQNEAQ (reference sequence).

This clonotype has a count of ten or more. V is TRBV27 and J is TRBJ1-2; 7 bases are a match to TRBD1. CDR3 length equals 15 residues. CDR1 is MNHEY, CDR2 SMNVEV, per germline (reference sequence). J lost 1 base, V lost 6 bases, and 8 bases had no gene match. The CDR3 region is CASRQGRGGNYGYTF. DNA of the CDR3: TGTGCCAGCAGGCAGGGCAGGGGGGGTAACTATGGCTACACCTTC.

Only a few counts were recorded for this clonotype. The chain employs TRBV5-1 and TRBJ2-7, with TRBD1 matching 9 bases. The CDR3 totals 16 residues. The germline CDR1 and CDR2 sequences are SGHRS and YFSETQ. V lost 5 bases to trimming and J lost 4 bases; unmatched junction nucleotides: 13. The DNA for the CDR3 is TGCGCCAGCAGGGGGGCCCCGGGGACAGGGCGGTACGAGCAGTACTTC. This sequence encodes CASRGAPGTGRYEQYF.

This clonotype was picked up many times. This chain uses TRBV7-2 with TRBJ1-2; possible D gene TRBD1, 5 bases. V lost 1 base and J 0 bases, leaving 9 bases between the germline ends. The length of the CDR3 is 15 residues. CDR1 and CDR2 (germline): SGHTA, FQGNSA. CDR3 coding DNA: TGTGCCAGCAGCTTAGAGGGGACCACTAACTATGGCTACACCTTC. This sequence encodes CASSLEGTTNYGYTF.

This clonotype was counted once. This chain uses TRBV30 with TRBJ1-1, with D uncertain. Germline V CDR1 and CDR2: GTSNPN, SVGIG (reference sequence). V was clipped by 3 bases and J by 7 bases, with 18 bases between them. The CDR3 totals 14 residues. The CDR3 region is CAWSYSKSIGEAFF. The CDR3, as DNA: TGTGCCTGGAGCTATAGTAAGAGCATCGGTGAAGCTTTCTTT.

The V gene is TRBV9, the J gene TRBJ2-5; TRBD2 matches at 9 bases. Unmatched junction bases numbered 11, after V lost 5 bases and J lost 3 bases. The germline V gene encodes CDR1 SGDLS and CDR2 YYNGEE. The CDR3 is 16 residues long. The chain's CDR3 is CASSALHGLAKETQYF. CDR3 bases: TGTGCCAGCAGTGCCCTTCATGGACTAGCGAAAGAGACCCAGTACTTC.

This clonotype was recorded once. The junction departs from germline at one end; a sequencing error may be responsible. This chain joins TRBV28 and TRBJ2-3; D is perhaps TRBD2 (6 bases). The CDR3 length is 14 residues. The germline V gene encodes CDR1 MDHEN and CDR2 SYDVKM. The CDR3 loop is CASSFDGSTDTRYF. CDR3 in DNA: TGTGCCAGCAGTTTCGACGGGAGCACAGATACGCGGTATTTT. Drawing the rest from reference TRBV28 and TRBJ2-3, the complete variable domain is DVKVTQSSRYLVKRTGEKVFLECVQDMDHENMFWYRQDPGLGLRLIYFSYDVKMKEKGDIPEGYSVSREKKERFSLILESASTNQTSMYLCASSFDGSTDTRYFGPGTRLTVL.